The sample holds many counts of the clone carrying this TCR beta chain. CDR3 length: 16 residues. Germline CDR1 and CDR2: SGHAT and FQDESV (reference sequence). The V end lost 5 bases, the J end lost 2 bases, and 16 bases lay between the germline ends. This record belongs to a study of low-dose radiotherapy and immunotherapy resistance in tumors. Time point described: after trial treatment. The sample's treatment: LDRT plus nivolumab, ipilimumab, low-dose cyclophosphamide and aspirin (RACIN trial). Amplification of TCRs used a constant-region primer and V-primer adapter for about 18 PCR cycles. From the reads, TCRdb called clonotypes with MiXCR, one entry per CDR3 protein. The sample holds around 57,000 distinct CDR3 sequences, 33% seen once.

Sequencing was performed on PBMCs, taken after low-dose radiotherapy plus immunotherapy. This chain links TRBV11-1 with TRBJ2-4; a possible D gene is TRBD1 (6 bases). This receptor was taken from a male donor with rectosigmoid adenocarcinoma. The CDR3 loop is CASSLPADSSKNIQYF. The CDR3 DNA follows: TGTGCCAGCAGCCTCCCCGCGGACAGTTCCAAAAACATTCAGTACTTC.